A selection of T cell receptor beta chains follows, all from one sample in a study of blood T cell repertoires in COVID-19. The protocol was immunoSEQ multiplex PCR, while the TCRdb copy is restricted to in-frame clones and leaves out a portion. The sample lists 80,000 or so clones, around three quarters occurring once. Sequenced material: peripheral blood. The receptors shown here come from a woman in her seventies with acute or convalescent COVID-19. Each CDR3 is given with its conserved first and last residue. D genes are given only for firm matches. Size is omitted from some rows. Given values are once, few, many or a class for expanded clones.

size: few; V: TRBV6-5; D: NA; J: TRBJ1-3; DNA: TGTGCCAGCAGTTACGGCAGTGGAAACACCATATATTTT; CDR3: CASSYGSGNTIYF
size: NA; V: TRBV2; D: NA; J: TRBJ1-1; DNA: TGTGCCAGCAACAAACACTCAGGCAGAATGAACACTGAAGCTTTCTTT; CDR3: CASNKHSGRMNTEAFF
size: NA; V: TRBV7-2; D: NA; J: TRBJ2-1; DNA: TGTGCCAGCAGCTTGGGCCGGTTGGGGGGTGAGCAGTTCTTC; CDR3: CASSLGRLGGEQFF
size: NA; V: TRBV4-3; D: NA; J: TRBJ1-2; DNA: TGCGCCAGCAGCCAAGGTACAGGGAACTATGGCTACACCTTC; CDR3: CASSQGTGNYGYTF
size: NA; V: TRBV4-3; D: NA; J: TRBJ2-7; DNA: TGCGCCAGCAGCCAAGGGGCAGGGGGGACCTACGAGCAGTACTTC; CDR3: CASSQGAGGTYEQYF
size: NA; V: TRBV11-1; D: TRBD1; J: TRBJ1-1; DNA: TGTGCCAGCAGCCCGGAGACAGGGCTGTACACTGAAGCTTTCTTT; CDR3: CASSPETGLYTEAFF
size: NA; V: TRBV11-2; D: NA; J: TRBJ1-1; DNA: TGTGCCAGCAGCTTCACCGGGACTTCGCGAGCTTTCTTT; CDR3: CASSFTGTSRAFF
size: NA; V: TRBV6-2/TRBV6-3; D: TRBD1; J: TRBJ1-5; DNA: TGTGCCAGCAGTAGGGACAGAGGTAGGCAGCCCCAGCATTTT; CDR3: CASSRDRGRQPQHF
size: few; V: TRBV7-9; D: NA; J: TRBJ2-3; DNA: TGTGCCAGCAGCTTTGTAGCGGACCCGGTAGATACGCAGTATTTT; CDR3: CASSFVADPVDTQYF
size: NA; V: TRBV2; D: NA; J: TRBJ1-6; DNA: TGTGCCAGCATGAGGGAGGGTAGGTCACCCCTCCACTTT; CDR3: CASMREGRSPLHF
size: NA; V: TRBV2; D: NA; J: TRBJ2-7; DNA: TGTGCCAGCAGGGCAGATTACGAGCAGTACTTC; CDR3: CASRADYEQYF
size: NA; V: TRBV5-1; D: NA; J: TRBJ1-6; DNA: TGCGCCAGCATGTTCGGGGGTCGGTATAATTCACCCCTCCACTTT; CDR3: CASMFGGRYNSPLHF
size: NA; V: TRBV3-1/TRBV3-2; D: NA; J: TRBJ2-5; DNA: TGTGCCAGCAGCCTGGGGAGGTATGCTGGGATGTTAGGAGAGACCCAGTACTTC; CDR3: CASSLGRYAGMLGETQYF
size: NA; V: TRBV5-4; D: TRBD1; J: TRBJ1-1; DNA: TGTGCCAGCAGCGCACAGGGGGCCTACACTGAAGCTTTCTTT; CDR3: CASSAQGAYTEAFF
size: NA; V: TRBV7-6; D: TRBD1; J: TRBJ1-4; DNA: TGTGCCAGCAGCTCTAGGACAGGACTTAATGAAAAACTGTTTTTT; CDR3: CASSSRTGLNEKLFF
size: NA; V: TRBV12-5; D: NA; J: TRBJ2-5; DNA: TGTGCTAGTGGGCAGGGCGAATTGACCCAGTACTTC; CDR3: CASGQGELTQYF
size: NA; V: TRBV7-2; D: NA; J: TRBJ1-2; DNA: TGTGCCAGCAGCTTGGGGGGAGGGGTATATGGCTACACCTTC; CDR3: CASSLGGGVYGYTF
size: NA; V: TRBV11-1; D: NA; J: TRBJ2-7; DNA: TGTGCCAGCAGCTTCGGCGGGACAGTACCGTACGAGCAGTACTTC; CDR3: CASSFGGTVPYEQYF